This T cell receptor (beta chain) was recorded in a study of T cells expressing NK-cell markers. Looking at the study overall: HCMV seropositivity characterized most of the eight sequenced donors, and seronegativity one. Study-wide points: Whether expanded NKG2C+ T cell clones were HCMV-specific remained unclear. In several donors, dominant clonotypes made up about 25-60.1% of CD3+CD56-NKG2C+ cells.

Following a re-call of the 5' RACE reads, TCRdb has one entry per CDR3 protein and lacks DNA. The repertoire table contains approximately 110,000 distinct CDR3 sequences. For this clonotype: The target antigen is unknown.

The length of the CDR3 is 15 residues. CDR1 KGHSH and CDR2 LQKENI come from the germline V gene. The source is a woman aged 18-69 years in good health. The chain has TRBV18 and TRBJ2-2. The sample consisted of blood T cells: a sorted CD56 or NKG2C T cell subset, CD4+ or CD8+ T cells, or bulk PBMC T cells (not recorded which). CDR3: CASSPGLANTGELFF.